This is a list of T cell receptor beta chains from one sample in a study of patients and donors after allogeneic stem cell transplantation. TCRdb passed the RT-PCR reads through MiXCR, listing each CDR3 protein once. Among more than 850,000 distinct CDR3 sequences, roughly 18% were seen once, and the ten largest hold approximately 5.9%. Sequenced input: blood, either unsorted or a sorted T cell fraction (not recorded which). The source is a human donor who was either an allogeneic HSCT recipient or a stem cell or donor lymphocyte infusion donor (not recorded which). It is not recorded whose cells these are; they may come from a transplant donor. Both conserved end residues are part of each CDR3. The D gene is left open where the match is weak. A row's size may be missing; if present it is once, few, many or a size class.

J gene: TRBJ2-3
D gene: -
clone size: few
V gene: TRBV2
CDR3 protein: CASSEALKGVPSTDTQYF
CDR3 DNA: TGTGCCAGCAGTGAAGCGCTTAAGGGAGTACCTAGCACAGATACGCAGTATTTT

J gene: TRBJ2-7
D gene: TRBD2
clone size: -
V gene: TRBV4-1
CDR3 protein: CASSQLTSGSPEQYF
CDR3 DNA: TGCGCCAGCAGCCAACTTACTAGCGGGAGCCCCGAGCAGTACTTC

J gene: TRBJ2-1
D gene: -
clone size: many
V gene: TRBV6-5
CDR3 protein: CASSYVAGDYNEQFF
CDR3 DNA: TGTGCCAGCAGTTACGTCGCAGGGGACTACAATGAGCAGTTCTTC

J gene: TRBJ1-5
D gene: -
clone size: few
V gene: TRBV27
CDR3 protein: CASRGSRGFNQPQHF
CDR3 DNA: TGTGCCAGCAGGGGATCCAGAGGGTTCAATCAGCCCCAGCATTTT

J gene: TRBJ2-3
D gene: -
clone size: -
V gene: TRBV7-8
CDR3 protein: CASSLVFFTDTQYF
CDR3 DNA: TGTGCCAGCAGCTTAGTCTTCTTCACAGATACGCAGTATTTT

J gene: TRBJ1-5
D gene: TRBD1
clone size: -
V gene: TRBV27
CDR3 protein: CASSLYGTVNQPQHF
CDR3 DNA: TGTGCCAGCAGTTTATATGGGACAGTCAATCAGCCCCAGCATTTT

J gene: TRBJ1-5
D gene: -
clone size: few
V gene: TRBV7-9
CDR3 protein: CASTLGESNQPQHF
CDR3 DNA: TGTGCCAGCACCCTCGGGGAGAGCAATCAGCCCCAGCATTTT

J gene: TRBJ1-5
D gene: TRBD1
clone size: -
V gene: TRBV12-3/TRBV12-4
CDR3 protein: CASSLTGGMSNQPQHF
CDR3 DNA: TGTGCCAGCAGTTTGACAGGGGGTATGAGCAATCAGCCCCAGCATTTT

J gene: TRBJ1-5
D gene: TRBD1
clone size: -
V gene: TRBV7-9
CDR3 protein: CASSPPSGTGDQPQHF
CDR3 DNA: TGTGCCAGCAGCCCCCCTTCCGGGACAGGGGATCAGCCCCAGCATTTT

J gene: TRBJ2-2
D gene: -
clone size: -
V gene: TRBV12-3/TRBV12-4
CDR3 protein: CASSFRQTINTGELFF
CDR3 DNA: TGTGCCAGCAGTTTCCGACAGACCATTAACACCGGGGAGCTGTTTTTT

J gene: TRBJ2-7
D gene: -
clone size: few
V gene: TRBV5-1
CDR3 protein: CASSLASRTSLHEQYF
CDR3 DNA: TGCGCCAGCAGCCTGGCCTCACGGACCTCTCTCCACGAGCAGTACTTC

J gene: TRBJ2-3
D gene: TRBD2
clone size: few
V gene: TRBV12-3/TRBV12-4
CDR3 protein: CASTPSGGTDTQYF
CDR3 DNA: TGTGCCAGCACCCCCAGCGGGGGAACAGATACGCAGTATTTT

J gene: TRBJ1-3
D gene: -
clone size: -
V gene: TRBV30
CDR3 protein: CAWSVGASGNTIYF
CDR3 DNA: TGTGCCTGGAGTGTGGGCGCGAGTGGAAACACCATATATTTT

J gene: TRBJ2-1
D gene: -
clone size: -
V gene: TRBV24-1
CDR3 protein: CATSDDGQGTSYNEQFF
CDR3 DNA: TGTGCCACCAGTGATGATGGTCAGGGGACCTCCTACAATGAGCAGTTCTTC

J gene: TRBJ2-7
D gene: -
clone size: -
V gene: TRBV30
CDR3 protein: CAWSPGHLYEQYF
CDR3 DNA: TGTGCCTGGAGTCCGGGACACCTTTACGAGCAGTACTTC

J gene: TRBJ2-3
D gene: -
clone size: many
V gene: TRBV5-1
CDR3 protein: CASSLGSLGTDTQYF
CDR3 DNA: TGCGCCAGCAGCTTGGGGTCACTCGGCACAGATACGCAGTATTTT

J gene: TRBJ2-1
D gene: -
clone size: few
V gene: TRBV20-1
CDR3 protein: CSATTGTQFF
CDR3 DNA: TGCAGTGCTACCACAGGAACGCAGTTCTTC

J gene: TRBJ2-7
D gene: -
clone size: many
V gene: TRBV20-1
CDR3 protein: CSARVSYEQYF
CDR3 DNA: TGCAGTGCTAGGGTGAGCTACGAGCAGTACTTC

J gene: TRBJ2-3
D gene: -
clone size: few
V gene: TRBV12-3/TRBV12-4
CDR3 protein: CASSFPKAFNTDTQYF
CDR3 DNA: TGTGCCAGCAGTTTCCCCAAGGCTTTTAACACAGATACGCAGTATTTT

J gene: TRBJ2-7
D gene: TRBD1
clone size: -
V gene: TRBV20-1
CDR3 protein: CSALGQASPYEQYF
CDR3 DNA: TGCAGTGCTTTGGGACAGGCCTCCCCCTACGAGCAGTACTTC

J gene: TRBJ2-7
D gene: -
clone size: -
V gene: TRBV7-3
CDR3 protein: CASSRDTLYEQYF
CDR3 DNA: TGTGCCAGCAGCAGGGACACCCTCTACGAGCAGTACTTC

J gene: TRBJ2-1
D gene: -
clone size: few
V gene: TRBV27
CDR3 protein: CASKRQEALGNEQFF
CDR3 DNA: TGTGCCAGCAAACGACAGGAAGCCCTAGGGAATGAGCAGTTCTTC

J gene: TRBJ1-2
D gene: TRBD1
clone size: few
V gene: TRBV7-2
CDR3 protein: CASNPDGTGAYGYTF
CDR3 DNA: TGTGCCAGCAATCCTGACGGGACAGGTGCCTATGGCTACACCTTC

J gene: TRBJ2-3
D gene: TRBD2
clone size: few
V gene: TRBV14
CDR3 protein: CASSQALAGTTDTQYF
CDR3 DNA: TGTGCCAGCAGCCAAGCCCTAGCGGGAACCACAGATACGCAGTATTTT

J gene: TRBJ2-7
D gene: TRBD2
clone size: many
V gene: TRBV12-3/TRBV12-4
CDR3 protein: CASSLGGVEQYF
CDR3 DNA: TGTGCCAGCAGTTTGGGGGGGGTCGAGCAGTACTTC

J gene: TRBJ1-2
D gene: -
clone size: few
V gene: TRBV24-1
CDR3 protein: CATSDPARGPGYTF
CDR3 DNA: TGTGCCACCAGTGATCCCGCCCGGGGGCCTGGCTACACCTTC

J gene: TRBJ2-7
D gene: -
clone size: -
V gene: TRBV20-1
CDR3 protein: CSARVLDRLHEQYF
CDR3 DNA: TGCAGTGCTAGGGTCCTAGACAGGCTACACGAGCAGTACTTC

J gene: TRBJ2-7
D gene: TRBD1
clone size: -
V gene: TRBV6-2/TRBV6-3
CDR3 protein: CASSDTRTGDYEQYF
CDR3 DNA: TGTGCCAGCAGCGACACCCGGACAGGGGACTACGAGCAGTACTTC

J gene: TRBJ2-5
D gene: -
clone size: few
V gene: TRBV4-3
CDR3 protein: CASSQVPGTYQETQYF
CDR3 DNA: TGCGCCAGCAGCCAAGTCCCGGGGACGTACCAAGAGACCCAGTACTTC

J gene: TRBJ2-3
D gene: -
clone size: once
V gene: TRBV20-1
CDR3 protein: CSARANSPGRDTQYF
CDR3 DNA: TGCAGTGCTAGGGCCAACAGTCCCGGTAGAGATACGCAGTATTTT

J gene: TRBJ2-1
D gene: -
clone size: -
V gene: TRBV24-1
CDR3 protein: CATSDYRDEQFF
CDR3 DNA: TGTGCCACCAGTGATTACCGGGATGAGCAGTTCTTC

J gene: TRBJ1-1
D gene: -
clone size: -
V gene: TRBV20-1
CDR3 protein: CSARDPGRGNTEAFF
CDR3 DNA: TGCAGTGCTAGAGACCCAGGGCGGGGGAACACTGAAGCTTTCTTT

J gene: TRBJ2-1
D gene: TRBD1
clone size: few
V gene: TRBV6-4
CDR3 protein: CASSATPGTGWGNEQFF
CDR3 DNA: TGTGCCAGCAGTGCCACCCCCGGGACAGGGTGGGGGAATGAGCAGTTCTTC

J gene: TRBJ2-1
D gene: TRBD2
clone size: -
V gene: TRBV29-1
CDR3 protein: CSVEGRESYNEQFF
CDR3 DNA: TGCAGCGTTGAAGGGCGGGAGTCCTACAATGAGCAGTTCTTC

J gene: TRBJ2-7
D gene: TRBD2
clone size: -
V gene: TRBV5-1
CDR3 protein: CASSVPTPGREQYF
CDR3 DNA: TGCGCCAGCAGCGTCCCGACCCCCGGGAGGGAGCAGTACTTC

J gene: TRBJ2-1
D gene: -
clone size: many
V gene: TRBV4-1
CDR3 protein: CASSQVLGYNEQFF
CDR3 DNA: TGCGCCAGCAGCCAAGTATTAGGCTACAATGAGCAGTTCTTC

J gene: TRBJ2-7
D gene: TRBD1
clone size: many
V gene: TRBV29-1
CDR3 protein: CSVYTWDRKTYEQYF
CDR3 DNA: TGCAGCGTCTATACCTGGGACAGGAAGACCTACGAGCAGTACTTC

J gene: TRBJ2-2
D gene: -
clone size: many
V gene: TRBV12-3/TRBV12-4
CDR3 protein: CASRASHRAGELFF
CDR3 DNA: TGTGCCAGCAGAGCTTCTCATCGGGCCGGGGAGCTGTTTTTT

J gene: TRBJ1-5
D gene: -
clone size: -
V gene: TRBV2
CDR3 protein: CASSEGTWVSNQPQHF
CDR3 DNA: TGTGCCAGCAGTGAAGGAACCTGGGTTAGCAATCAGCCCCAGCATTTT

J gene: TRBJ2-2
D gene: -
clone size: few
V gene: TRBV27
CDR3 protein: CASSPPRLPRSNTGELFF
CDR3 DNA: TGTGCCAGCAGTCCGCCCCGACTACCAAGATCGAACACCGGGGAGCTGTTTTTT

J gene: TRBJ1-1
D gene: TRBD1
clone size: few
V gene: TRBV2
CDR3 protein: CASSKQGENTEAFF
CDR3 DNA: TGTGCCAGCAGTAAACAGGGGGAGAACACTGAAGCTTTCTTT

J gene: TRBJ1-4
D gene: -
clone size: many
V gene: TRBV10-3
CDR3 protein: CAISDGRGEKLFF
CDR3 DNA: TGTGCCATCAGTGACGGGAGAGGTGAAAAACTGTTTTTT

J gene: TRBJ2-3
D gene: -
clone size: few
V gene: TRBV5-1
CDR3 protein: CASSYNSDTQYF
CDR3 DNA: TGCGCCAGCAGCTATAATTCAGATACGCAGTATTTT

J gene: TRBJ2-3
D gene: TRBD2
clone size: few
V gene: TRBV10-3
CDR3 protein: CAIRSTSGGASSDTQYF
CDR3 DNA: TGTGCCATCAGGTCGACTAGCGGGGGGGCATCTTCAGATACGCAGTATTTT

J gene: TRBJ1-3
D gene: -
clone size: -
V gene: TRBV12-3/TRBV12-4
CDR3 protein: CASSLTAAKNTIYF
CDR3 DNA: TGTGCCAGCAGTTTAACAGCCGCCAAGAACACCATATATTTT

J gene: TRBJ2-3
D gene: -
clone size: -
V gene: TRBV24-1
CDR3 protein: CATSDLMGADTQYF
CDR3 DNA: TGTGCCACCAGTGATTTGATGGGGGCAGATACGCAGTATTTT

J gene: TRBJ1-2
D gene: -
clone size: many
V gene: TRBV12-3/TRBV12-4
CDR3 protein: CASSQGHTYGYTF
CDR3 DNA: TGTGCCAGCAGTCAAGGACATACCTATGGCTACACCTTC

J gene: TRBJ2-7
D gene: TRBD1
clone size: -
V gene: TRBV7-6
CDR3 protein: CASSLVPGQVTGEQYF
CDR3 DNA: TGTGCCAGCAGCTTAGTCCCGGGACAGGTGACAGGCGAGCAGTACTTC

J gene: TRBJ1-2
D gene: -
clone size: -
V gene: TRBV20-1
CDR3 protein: CSASLWPETNYGYTF
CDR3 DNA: TGCAGTGCTAGTCTTTGGCCAGAGACTAACTATGGCTACACCTTC

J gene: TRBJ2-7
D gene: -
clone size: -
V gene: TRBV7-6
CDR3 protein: CASSSGLSIEQYF
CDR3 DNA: TGTGCCAGCAGCTCCGGCTTGAGCATCGAGCAGTACTTC